This T cell receptor (beta chain) originates from a study of cytomegalovirus exposure and HLA in healthy donors. Study-wide findings and caveats: Among donors in an Asian-associated ancestry cluster, a later analysis reportedly found fewer N-insertions than the approximately 700-donor mean. According to the study, around 150 TCR beta chains were cytomegalovirus-associated. It was reported that TCR beta sequences correctly inferred the HLA-A and HLA-B alleles for most subjects.

Primers: 60 Vbeta forward and 13 Jbeta reverse. Profiled with immunoSEQ multiplex PCR; TCRdb holds only in-frame clones, not every one. Counted here are about 200,000 clones, 79% occurring once; the ten biggest clones make up more than 1.5%. A note on this clone: The antigen remains unidentified.

The CDR3 contains 19 residues. The ends were cut back, 6 bases at V and 5 bases at J, with 29 bases in the middle. CDR1 is SEHNR, CDR2 FQNEAQ, per germline (reference sequence). The specimen was PBMCs. The TCR originated in a girl aged 5 to 17 in good health and CMV-seropositive. This sequence joins TRBV7-9 and TRBJ2-1, with D perhaps TRBD1 (6 bases). The CDR3 protein is CASSSTKGGGPRRDNEQFF. The CDR3 bases are TGTGCCAGCAGTTCAACAAAGGGTGGGGGCCCCCGAAGAGACAATGAGCAGTTCTTC.